The 5 T cell receptor beta chains in this list originate from one sample, sequenced in a study of tumor-infiltrating lymphocytes in primary liver carcinoma. A constant-region primer primed TCR beta cDNA synthesis from about 490 ng of total RNA. Three-round nested multiplex PCR performed with slightly modified ARM-PCR produced the TCR beta libraries. The opening two PCR rounds, approximately 10 cycles each, paired TRBV1-TRBV30 forward primers with a C-beta reverse primer. MiXCR was run by TCRdb on the multiplex PCR reads, yielding one entry per CDR3 protein. The sample consists of more than 100,000 distinct CDR3 sequences, under 70% of them appearing once. Co-extraction yielded RNA and DNA from 20-30 mg of unsorted bulk tissue. The sequencing input was tumor-adjacent normal liver tissue. These receptor sequences come from a woman in her sixties with primary liver carcinoma and hepatitis B virus infection.

This clonotype was picked up one time. The junction does not match germline at one end; this may be a read error. This sequence joins TRBV5-1 and TRBJ2-1; D call uncertain. CDR3 length: 15 residues. Germline V lookup: CDR1 SGHRS, CDR2 YFSETQ. The chain's CDR3 is CASILGLPGRAEQFF. CDR3 sequence (DNA): TGCGCCAGCATCTTGGGCCTTCCTGGAAGGGCTGAGCAGTTCTTC.

Comment on this clonotype: Mismatch with germline at one junction end may stem from a read error. The chain is built from TRBV10-3 and TRBJ2-5; no clear D. CDR1 ENHRY and CDR2 SYGVKD come from the germline V gene. CDR3 length: 18 residues. The CDR3 bases are TGTGCCGTCAGTGACGGGCTCAGAGCCCAAAAAGCTCAAGAGACCCAGTACTTC. It yields the protein CAVSDGLRAQKAQETQYF.

Comments on this clonotype: Given a much more abundant clone one base away, this may be a read error. V is TRBV7-9 and J is TRBJ2-1; D might be TRBD2 (5 bases). CDR3 size: 12 residues. Germline assignment: CDR1 SEHNR and CDR2 FQNEAQ (reference sequence). Trimming removed 2 bases from V and 13 bases from J, with 12 bases in between. The DNA for the CDR3 is TGTGCCAGCAGCTTACTAGCTACTGATCAGTTCTTC. Encoded protein: CASSLLATDQFF.

V and J are TRBV6-4 and TRBJ2-3; D unresolved. V was pared by 6 bases and J by 3 bases, with 13 bases between. This CDR3 region has 14 residues. The germline CDR1 and CDR2 sequences are MRHNA and SNTAGT. CDR3 bases: TGTGCCAGCAGAGAACGGGTGTTGACAGATACGCAGTATTTT. It is translated as CASRERVLTDTQYF.

This clonotype appeared many times. This rearrangement joins TRBV4-1 to TRBJ2-7; the D gene could be TRBD1 or TRBD2 (5 bases each). Germline CDR1 reads MGHRA; CDR2 reads YSYEKL. This CDR3 has 16 amino acids. The V end lost 1 base, the J end lost 0 bases, and 13 bases lay between the germline ends. The CDR3 loop reads CASSQGGPGASYEQYF. In DNA form, the CDR3 reads TGCGCCAGCAGCCAAGGTGGTCCCGGGGCCTCCTACGAGCAGTACTTC.